This entry features one T cell receptor beta chain sequence. The data derive from a study of cytomegalovirus exposure and HLA in healthy donors. The V gene's germline CDR1 is SGHNT and CDR2 YENEEA. V shed 8 bases, J shed 3 bases, and the junction held 6 bases outside the gene matches. CDR3 length equals 14 residues. Sequencing was performed with immunoSEQ multiplex PCR; in TCRdb, only in-frame clones are kept and a portion is missing. The sample has some 150,000 clones; roughly nine tenths are singletons. The specimen sequenced was PBMCs. The clonotype comes from a woman aged 18 to 35 in good health and CMV-seropositive. This chain uses TRBV11-3 with TRBJ2-1; 8 bases match TRBD2. The CDR3 region has the DNA TGTGCCAGCGGGGGTAGCGGGAACTACAATGAGCAGTTCTTC. It translates to CASGGSGNYNEQFF.